Listed below are T cell receptor beta chains from one sample, sequenced in a study of OX40 agonist ivuxolimab in advanced cancers. The data were produced by immunoSEQ multiplex PCR, yet TCRdb's version contains in-frame clones alone and is incomplete. The profile covers roughly 26,000 clones, with approximately 83% appearing a single time and approximately 13% taken by the ten largest. The source material was CD4+ or CD8+ T cells sorted from blood, sampled in a trial of the OX40 agonist ivuxolimab. These receptors were collected from an adult with an advanced solid tumor such as melanoma, head and neck, liver or kidney cancer. Both conserved end residues are part of each CDR3. Each record gives: clone size, J gene, D gene, V gene, CDR3 length, CDR3 DNA, CDR3 protein. A D gene is named only where the DNA matches it firmly. Size is stated for part of the rows, as once, few or many counts, or as a class when the clone is expanded.

. | TRBJ2-2 | . | TRBV2 | 14 | TGTGCCAGCAGTGAACGTCAGAGCACCGGGGAGCTGTTTTTT | CASSERQSTGELFF
. | TRBJ2-7 | . | TRBV6-1 | 15 | TGTGCCAGCAGCCCGCTCTCTAGGCTCGGCTACGAGCAGTACTTC | CASSPLSRLGYEQYF
once | TRBJ1-1 | . | TRBV18 | 12 | TGTGCCAGCTCACCAGGAAACACTGAAGCTTTCTTT | CASSPGNTEAFF
. | TRBJ2-1 | . | TRBV7-9 | 15 | TGTGCCAGCAGCTCCACACTAGTAAAGGCTAATGAGCAGTTCTTC | CASSSTLVKANEQFF
. | TRBJ2-4 | TRBD2 | TRBV19 | 18 | TGTGCCAGTAGTATAGAAGCGGGGGGGCCCGGGACCAAAAACATTCAGTACTTC | CASSIEAGGPGTKNIQYF
. | TRBJ1-4 | . | TRBV5-1 | 15 | TGCGCCAGCACCCCCGGGGCCGGGACTAATGAAAAACTGTTTTTT | CASTPGAGTNEKLFF
. | TRBJ2-3 | . | TRBV1 | 15 | TGCACCAGCAGCCAAGACGGGACACCGACAGATACGCAGTATTTT | CTSSQDGTPTDTQYF
few | TRBJ2-7 | . | TRBV30 | 14 | TGTGCCTGGAGTGTTCGCGGCGCGTCCCGCGAGCAGTACTTC | CAWSVRGASREQYF
few | TRBJ2-1 | TRBD2 | TRBV25-1 | 13 | TGTGCCAGCAGTGAAATGGGGGGGAATGAGCAGTTCTTC | CASSEMGGNEQFF
. | TRBJ2-5 | . | TRBV10-2 | 12 | TGCGCCAGCAGCACCAGGCAAGAGACCCAGTACTTC | CASSTRQETQYF
. | TRBJ2-5 | TRBD1 | TRBV5-1 | 16 | TGCGCCAGCAGCTTAGGACAGGGGGCGCTTCTGGAGACCCAGTACTTC | CASSLGQGALLETQYF
. | TRBJ2-3 | . | TRBV12-5 | 13 | TGTGCTAGTGGCCCAGGACTCTCAGATACGCAGTATTTT | CASGPGLSDTQYF
. | TRBJ2-3 | . | TRBV30 | 15 | TGTGCCTGGAGCTCCGGACGGATGTTTGCAGATACGCAGTATTTT | CAWSSGRMFADTQYF
. | TRBJ1-2 | . | TRBV7-2 | 14 | TGTGCCAGCAGCTTAGACGGAGGGGTCGGAGGCTACACCTTC | CASSLDGGVGGYTF
. | TRBJ2-7 | . | TRBV10-3 | 15 | TGTGCCATCAGCCCCAGGGGAGTGTTTGGTTACGAGCAGTACTTC | CAISPRGVFGYEQYF
. | TRBJ2-7 | . | TRBV6-5 | 15 | TGTGCCAGCAGTTACTCGAAGATGGGCCCTTCCGAGCAGTACTTC | CASSYSKMGPSEQYF
once | TRBJ2-5 | TRBD1 | TRBV13 | 19 | TGTGCCAGCAGCTCGAAAATCGGGACAGTGGGACCAAACCAAGAGACCCAGTACTTC | CASSSKIGTVGPNQETQYF
. | TRBJ2-5 | . | TRBV7-9 | 15 | TGTGCCAGCAGCAAAAGGCCGGCAGCCCAAGAGACCCAGTACTTC | CASSKRPAAQETQYF
few | TRBJ1-6 | TRBD1 | TRBV10-3 | 14 | TGTGCCATCAGTAAGGACAGGTTGAATTCACCCCTCCACTTT | CAISKDRLNSPLHF
once | TRBJ2-2 | . | TRBV4-1 | 15 | TGCGCCAGCAGCCAAGATACCCCATTTACCGGGGAGCTGTTTTTT | CASSQDTPFTGELFF
. | TRBJ1-6 | . | TRBV5-1 | 14 | TGCGCCAGCAGCTTGGGTTCGCGGGATTCACCCCTCCACTTT | CASSLGSRDSPLHF
. | TRBJ1-4 | . | TRBV2 | 13 | TGTGCCGGGAACCGGGAGAGAAGTGAAAAACTGTTTTTT | CAGNRERSEKLFF
. | TRBJ2-5 | TRBD1 | TRBV10-3 | 13 | TGTGCCATCGGTACAGGGGGGCTAGAGACCCAGTACTTC | CAIGTGGLETQYF
. | TRBJ1-5 | . | TRBV12-2 | 18 | TGTGCAAGTCTTCTAAGGCAGGCAGGGGTAGACGGGAATCAGCCCCAGCATTTT | CASLLRQAGVDGNQPQHF
. | TRBJ1-1 | . | TRBV19 | 14 | TGTGCCAGTATTCTATCAGAAACGAACACTGAAGCTTTCTTT | CASILSETNTEAFF
. | TRBJ1-3 | . | TRBV30 | 13 | TGTGCCTGGAGTGCAGGGGCTGGAAACACCATATATTTT | CAWSAGAGNTIYF
. | TRBJ1-2 | . | TRBV4-2 | 13 | TGTGCCAGCAGAGAGGACGGTAACTATGGCTACACCTTC | CASREDGNYGYTF
. | TRBJ2-1 | TRBD2 | TRBV7-6 | 16 | TGTGCCAGCAGCCCCGAGCGGGGGGGCTCCTACAATGAGCAGTTCTTC | CASSPERGGSYNEQFF
. | TRBJ2-3 | TRBD2 | TRBV7-9 | 15 | TGTGCCAGCAGCCCTAGCGGGGGACGCACAGATACGCAGTATTTT | CASSPSGGRTDTQYF
. | TRBJ2-7 | TRBD1 | TRBV5-6 | 17 | TGTGCCAGCAGCCCCCCCTGGGGACAGGGAACCAGCTACGAGCAGTACTTC | CASSPPWGQGTSYEQYF
. | TRBJ2-1 | TRBD1 | TRBV18 | 15 | TGTGCCAGCTCTGCCGGACAGGGGGCGAGGAATGAGCAGTTCTTC | CASSAGQGARNEQFF
. | TRBJ2-1 | TRBD2 | TRBV2 | 15 | TGTGCCAGCAATCTAGCGGGGGGGCCCTACAATGAGCAGTTCTTC | CASNLAGGPYNEQFF
once | TRBJ2-7 | . | TRBV19 | 12 | TGTGCCAGTAGTATTAAGGGCCACGAGCAGTACTTC | CASSIKGHEQYF
. | TRBJ1-1 | . | TRBV7-6 | 19 | TGTGCCAGCAGCTCTGACGAGGACCGAATAGACAAAATGAACACTGAAGCTTTCTTT | CASSSDEDRIDKMNTEAFF
. | TRBJ2-2 | TRBD2 | TRBV10-1 | 19 | TGCGCCAGCAGTGAGTCGTTGCTAGCGGGGATAACGAACACCGGGGAGCTGTTTTTT | CASSESLLAGITNTGELFF